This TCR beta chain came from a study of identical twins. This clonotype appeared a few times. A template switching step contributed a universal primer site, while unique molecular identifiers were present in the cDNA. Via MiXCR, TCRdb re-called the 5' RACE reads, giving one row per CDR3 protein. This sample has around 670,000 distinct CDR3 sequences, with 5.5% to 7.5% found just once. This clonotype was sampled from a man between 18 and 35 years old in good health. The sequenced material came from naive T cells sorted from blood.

The DNA for the CDR3 is TGCGCCAGCAGCCAAGATCCCCGGGGGCCTGGAAACACCATATATTTT. Protein product: CASSQDPRGPGNTIYF. The chain is built from TRBV4-3 and TRBJ1-3, with a weak D call TRBD1 (6 bases). V lost 0 bases, J lost 2 bases, and 11 bases lay in between. This CDR3 is 16 amino acids long. Germline V gives CDR1 LGHNA, CDR2 YSLEER.